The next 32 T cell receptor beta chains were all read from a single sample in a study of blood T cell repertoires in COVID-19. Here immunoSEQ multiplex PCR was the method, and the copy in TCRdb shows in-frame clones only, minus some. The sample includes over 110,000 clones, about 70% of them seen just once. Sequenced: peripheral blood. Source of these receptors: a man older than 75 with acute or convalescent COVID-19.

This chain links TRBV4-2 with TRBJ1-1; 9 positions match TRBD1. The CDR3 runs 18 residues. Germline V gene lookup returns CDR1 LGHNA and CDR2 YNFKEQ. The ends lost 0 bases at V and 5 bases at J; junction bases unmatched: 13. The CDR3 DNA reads TGTGCCAGCAGCCAAGATATTAGGACAGGGGTTCGGAGGACTGAAGCTTTCTTT. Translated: CASSQDIRTGVRRTEAFF.

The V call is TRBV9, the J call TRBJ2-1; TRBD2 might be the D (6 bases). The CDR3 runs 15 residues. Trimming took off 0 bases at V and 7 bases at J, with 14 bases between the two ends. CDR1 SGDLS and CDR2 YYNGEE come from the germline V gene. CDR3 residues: CASSVVPGVENEQFF. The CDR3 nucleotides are TGTGCCAGCAGCGTAGTCCCGGGGGTAGAGAATGAGCAGTTCTTC.

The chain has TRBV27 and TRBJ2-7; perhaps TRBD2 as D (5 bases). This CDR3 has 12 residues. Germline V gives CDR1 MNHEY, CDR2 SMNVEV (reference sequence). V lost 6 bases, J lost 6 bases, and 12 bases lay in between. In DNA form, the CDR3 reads TGTGCCAGCAGCCCAACCCGGGGCGAGCAGTACTTC. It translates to CASSPTRGEQYF.

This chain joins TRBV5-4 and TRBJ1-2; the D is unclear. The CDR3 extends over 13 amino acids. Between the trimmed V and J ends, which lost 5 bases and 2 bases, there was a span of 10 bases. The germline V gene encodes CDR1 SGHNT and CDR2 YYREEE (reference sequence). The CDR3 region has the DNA TGTGCCAGCAGGTCCCGGGAAAACTATGGCTACACCTTC. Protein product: CASRSRENYGYTF. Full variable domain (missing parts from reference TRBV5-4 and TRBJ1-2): ETGVTQSPTHLIKTRGQQVTLRCSSQSGHNTVSWYQQALGQGPQFIFQYYREEENGRGNFPPRFSGLQFPNYSSELNVNALELDDSALYLCASRSRENYGYTFGSGTRLTVV.

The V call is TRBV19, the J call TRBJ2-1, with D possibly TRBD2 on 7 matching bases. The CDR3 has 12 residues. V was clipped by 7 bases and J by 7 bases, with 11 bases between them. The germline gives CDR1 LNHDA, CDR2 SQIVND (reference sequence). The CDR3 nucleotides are TGTGCCAGTAAGGGAGGGGGAAATGAGCAGTTCTTC. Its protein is CASKGGGNEQFF.

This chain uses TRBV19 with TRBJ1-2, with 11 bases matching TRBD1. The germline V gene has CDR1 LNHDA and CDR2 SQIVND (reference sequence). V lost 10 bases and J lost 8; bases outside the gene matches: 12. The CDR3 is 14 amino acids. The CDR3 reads CATTPSDRGRGYTF. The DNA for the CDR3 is TGTGCCACCACACCCTCGGACAGGGGGCGAGGCTACACCTTC. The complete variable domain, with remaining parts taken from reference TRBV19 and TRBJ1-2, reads DGGITQSPKYLFRKEGQNVTLSCEQNLNHDAMYWYRQDPGQGLRLIYYSQIVNDFQKGDIAEGYSVSREKKESFPLTVTSAQKNPTAFYLCATTPSDRGRGYTFGSGTRLTVV.

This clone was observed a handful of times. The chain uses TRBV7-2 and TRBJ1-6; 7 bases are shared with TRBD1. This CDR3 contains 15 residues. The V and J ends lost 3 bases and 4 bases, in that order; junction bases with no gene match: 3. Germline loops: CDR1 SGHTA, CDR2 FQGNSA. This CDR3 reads CASSLTGRYNSPLHF. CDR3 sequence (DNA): TGTGCCAGCAGCTTGACAGGGAGATATAATTCACCCCTCCACTTT.

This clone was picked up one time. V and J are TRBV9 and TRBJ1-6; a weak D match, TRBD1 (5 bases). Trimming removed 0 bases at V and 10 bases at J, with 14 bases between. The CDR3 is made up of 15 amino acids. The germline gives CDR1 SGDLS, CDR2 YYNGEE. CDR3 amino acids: CASSVESGGNSPLHF. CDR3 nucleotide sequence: TGTGCCAGCAGCGTAGAATCGGGGGGGAACTCACCCCTCCACTTT. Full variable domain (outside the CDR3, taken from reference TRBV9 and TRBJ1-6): DSGVTQTPKHLITATGQRVTLRCSPRSGDLSVYWYQQSLDQGLQFLIQYYNGEERAKGNILERFSAQQFPDLHSELNLSSLELGDSALYFCASSVESGGNSPLHFGNGTRLTVT.

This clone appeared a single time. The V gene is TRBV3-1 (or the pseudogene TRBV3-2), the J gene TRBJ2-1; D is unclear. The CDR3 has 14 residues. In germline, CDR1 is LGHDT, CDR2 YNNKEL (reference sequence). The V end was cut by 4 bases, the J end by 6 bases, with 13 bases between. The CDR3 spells CASSLALSRNEQFF. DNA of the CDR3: TGTGCCAGCAGCCTAGCCTTGTCCCGCAATGAGCAGTTCTTC.

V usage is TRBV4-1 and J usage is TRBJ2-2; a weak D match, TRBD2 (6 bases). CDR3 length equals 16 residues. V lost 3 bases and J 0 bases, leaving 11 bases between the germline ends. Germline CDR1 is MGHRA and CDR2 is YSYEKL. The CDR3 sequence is CASSHLWGANTGELFF. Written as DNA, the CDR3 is TGCGCCAGCAGCCATCTTTGGGGGGCGAACACCGGGGAGCTGTTTTTT.

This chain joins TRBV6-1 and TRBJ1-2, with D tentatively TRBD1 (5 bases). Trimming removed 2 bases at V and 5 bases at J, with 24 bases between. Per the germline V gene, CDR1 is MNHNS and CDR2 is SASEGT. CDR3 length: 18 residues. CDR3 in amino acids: CASSEPDPPRQIQYGYTF. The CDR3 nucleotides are TGTGCCAGCAGTGAACCCGACCCCCCACGACAGATCCAATATGGCTACACCTTC.

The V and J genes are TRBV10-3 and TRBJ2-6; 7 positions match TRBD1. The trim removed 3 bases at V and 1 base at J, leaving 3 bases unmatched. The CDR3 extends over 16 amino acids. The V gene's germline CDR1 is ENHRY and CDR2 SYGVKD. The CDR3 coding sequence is TGTGCCATCAGTGACCAACAGGGGTCTGGGGCCAACGTCCTGACTTTC. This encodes CAISDQQGSGANVLTF.

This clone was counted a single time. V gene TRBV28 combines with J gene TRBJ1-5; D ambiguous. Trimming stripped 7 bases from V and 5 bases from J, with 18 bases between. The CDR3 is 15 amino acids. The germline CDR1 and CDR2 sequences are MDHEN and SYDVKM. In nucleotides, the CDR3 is TGTGCCAGCATGAGTGAGGCGTTCAACTATCAGCCCCAGCATTTT. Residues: CASMSEAFNYQPQHF.

The DNA of the CDR3 is TGTGCCGCCACGTTGGGAGGGCCGACCTATGGCTACACCTTC. It encodes CAATLGGPTYGYTF. The V gene is TRBV6-5, the J gene TRBJ1-2; D call uncertain. This CDR3 spans 14 amino acids. From germline, CDR1 is MNHEY and CDR2 SVGAGI. V was cut by 11 bases and J by 4 bases, with 20 bases left in between.

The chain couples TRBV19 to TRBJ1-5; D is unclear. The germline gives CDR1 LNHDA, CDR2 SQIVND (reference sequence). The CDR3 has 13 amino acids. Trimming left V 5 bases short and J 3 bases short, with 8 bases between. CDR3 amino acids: CASSRQNNQPQHF. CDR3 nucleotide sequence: TGTGCCAGTAGTCGTCAGAACAATCAGCCCCAGCATTTT.

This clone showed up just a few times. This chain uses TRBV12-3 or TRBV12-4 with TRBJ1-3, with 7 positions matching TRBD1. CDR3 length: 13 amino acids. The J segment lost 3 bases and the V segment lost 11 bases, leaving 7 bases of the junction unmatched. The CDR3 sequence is CAGQEENGNTIYF. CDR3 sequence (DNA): TGTGCCGGACAGGAGGAAAATGGAAACACCATATATTTT.

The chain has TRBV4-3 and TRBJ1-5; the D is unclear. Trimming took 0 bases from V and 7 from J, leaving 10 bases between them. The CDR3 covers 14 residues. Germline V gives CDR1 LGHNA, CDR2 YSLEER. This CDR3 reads CASSQDLRNQPQHF. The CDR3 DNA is TGCGCCAGCAGCCAAGATTTGAGAAACCAGCCCCAGCATTTT.

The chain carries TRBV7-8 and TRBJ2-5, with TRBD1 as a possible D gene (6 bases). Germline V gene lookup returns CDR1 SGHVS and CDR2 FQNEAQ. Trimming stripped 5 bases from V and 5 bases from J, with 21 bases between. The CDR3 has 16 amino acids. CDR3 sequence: CASSQPWGPGWETQYF. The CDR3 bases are TGTGCCAGCAGCCAACCCTGGGGGCCGGGCTGGGAGACCCAGTACTTC.

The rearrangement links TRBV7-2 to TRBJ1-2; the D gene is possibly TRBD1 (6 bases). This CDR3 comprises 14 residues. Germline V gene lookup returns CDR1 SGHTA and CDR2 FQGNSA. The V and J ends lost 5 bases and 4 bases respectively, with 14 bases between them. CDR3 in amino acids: CASSPRGGGYGYTF. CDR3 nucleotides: TGTGCCAGCAGCCCAAGGGGGGGCGGCTATGGCTACACCTTC.

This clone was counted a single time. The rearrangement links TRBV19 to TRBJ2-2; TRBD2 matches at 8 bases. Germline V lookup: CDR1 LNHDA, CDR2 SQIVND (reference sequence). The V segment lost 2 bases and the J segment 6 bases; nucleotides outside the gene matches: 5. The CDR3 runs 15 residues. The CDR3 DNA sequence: TGTGCCAGTAGTATATGGCGGGGGGCGGCCGGGGAGCTGTTTTTT. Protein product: CASSIWRGAAGELFF.

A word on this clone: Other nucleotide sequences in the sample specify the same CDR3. In nucleotides, the CDR3 is TGCGCCAGCAGCACTACAGGGTATGGCTACACCTTC. As protein: CASSTTGYGYTF. V usage is TRBV5-1 and J usage is TRBJ1-2; the D gene is possibly TRBD1 (6 bases). Trimming took off 4 bases at V and 5 bases at J, with 9 bases between the two ends. The CDR3 has 12 amino acids. CDR1 SGHRS and CDR2 YFSETQ come from the germline V gene.

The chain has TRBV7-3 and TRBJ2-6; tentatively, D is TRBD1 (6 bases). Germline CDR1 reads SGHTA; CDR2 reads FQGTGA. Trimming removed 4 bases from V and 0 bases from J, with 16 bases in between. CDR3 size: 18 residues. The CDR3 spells CASSSYGQSLSGANVLTF. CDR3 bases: TGTGCCAGCAGCTCCTATGGACAGTCACTCTCTGGGGCCAACGTCCTGACTTTC.

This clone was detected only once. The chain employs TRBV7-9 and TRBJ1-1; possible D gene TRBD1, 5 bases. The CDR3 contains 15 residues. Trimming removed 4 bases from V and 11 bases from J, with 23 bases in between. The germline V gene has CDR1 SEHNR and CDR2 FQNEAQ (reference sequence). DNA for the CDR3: TGTGCCAGCAGCTCCTACTCCGCAGGGAAACCCAGCGCTTTCTTT. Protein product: CASSSYSAGKPSAFF.

The chain's CDR3 is CASSLVGGPYNTGELFF. CDR3 bases: TGTGCCAGCAGCTTAGTGGGGGGACCTTACAACACCGGGGAGCTGTTTTTT. The chain carries TRBV7-2 and TRBJ2-2; the D gene is possibly TRBD2 (6 bases). The CDR3 sequence is 17 residues long. CDR1 and CDR2 (germline): SGHTA, FQGNSA. V was shortened by 1 base and J by 2 bases, with 14 bases between the two germline ends.

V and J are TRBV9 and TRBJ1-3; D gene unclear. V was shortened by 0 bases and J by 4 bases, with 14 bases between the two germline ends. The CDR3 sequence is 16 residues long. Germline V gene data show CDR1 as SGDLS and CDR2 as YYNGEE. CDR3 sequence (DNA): TGTGCCAGCAGCGTAGCGGGGTCCCTGGCCGGAAACACCATATATTTT. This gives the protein CASSVAGSLAGNTIYF.

This chain's CDR3 is CASSLQAGANVLTF. DNA of the CDR3: TGCGCCAGCAGTTTACAAGCTGGGGCCAACGTCCTGACTTTC. This chain joins TRBV10-2 and TRBJ2-6; D unclear. Germline V CDR1 and CDR2: WSHSY, SAAADI. V was trimmed by 5 bases and J by 2 bases, leaving 7 bases between them. This CDR3 is built from 14 residues.

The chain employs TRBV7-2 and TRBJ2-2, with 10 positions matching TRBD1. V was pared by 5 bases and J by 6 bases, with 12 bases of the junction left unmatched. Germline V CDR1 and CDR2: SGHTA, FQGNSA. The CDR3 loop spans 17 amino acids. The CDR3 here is CASSPPVGTGVAGELFF. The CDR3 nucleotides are TGTGCCAGCAGCCCCCCTGTTGGGACAGGGGTGGCCGGGGAGCTGTTTTTT.

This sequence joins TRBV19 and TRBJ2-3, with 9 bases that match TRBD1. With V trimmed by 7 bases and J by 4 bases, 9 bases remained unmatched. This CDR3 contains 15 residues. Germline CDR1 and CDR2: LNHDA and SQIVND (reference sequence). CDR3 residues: CASTLQGALADTQYF. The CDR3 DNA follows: TGTGCCAGTACCCTACAGGGGGCTCTGGCAGATACGCAGTATTTT.

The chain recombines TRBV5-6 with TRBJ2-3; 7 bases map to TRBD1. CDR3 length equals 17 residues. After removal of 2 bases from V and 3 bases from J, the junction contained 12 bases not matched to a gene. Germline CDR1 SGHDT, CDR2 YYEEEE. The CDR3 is CASSFRTGGPATDTQYF. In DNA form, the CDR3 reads TGTGCCAGCAGCTTCCGGACAGGCGGGCCTGCAACAGATACGCAGTATTTT.

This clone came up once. The CDR3 nucleotides read TGTGCCAGCAGCTTAGATTCCCTAGCGGGGGAGCTGTTTTTT. Amino acids: CASSLDSLAGELFF. V and J are TRBV11-2 and TRBJ2-2; D may be TRBD2 (6 bases). The germline V gene has CDR1 SGHAT and CDR2 FQNNGV. Trimming cost V 0 bases and J 8 bases, with 10 bases left between them. This CDR3 comprises 14 residues.

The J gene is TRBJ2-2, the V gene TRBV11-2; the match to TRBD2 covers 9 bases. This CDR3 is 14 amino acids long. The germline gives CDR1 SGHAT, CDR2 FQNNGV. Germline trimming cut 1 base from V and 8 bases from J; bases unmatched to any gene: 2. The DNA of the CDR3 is TGTGCCAGCAGCTTAGGCCTAGCGGGGGGGGAGCTGTTTTTT. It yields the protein CASSLGLAGGELFF.

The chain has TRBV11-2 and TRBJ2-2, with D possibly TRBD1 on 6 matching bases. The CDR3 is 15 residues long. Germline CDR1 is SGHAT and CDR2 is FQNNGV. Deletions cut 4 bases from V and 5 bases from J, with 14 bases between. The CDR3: CASSYAGAGTGELFF. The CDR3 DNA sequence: TGTGCCAGCAGCTACGCAGGGGCCGGGACCGGGGAGCTGTTTTTT.